The 22 T cell receptor beta chains reported below all come from one sample, sequenced in a study of cytomegalovirus exposure and HLA in healthy donors. It was with 60 Vbeta and 13 Jbeta primers that the PCR ran. Assay used: immunoSEQ multiplex PCR; TCRdb lists only in-frame clones, some missing. The sample comprises over 130,000 clones, roughly 80% of which are singletons, and 1.2% rests with the top ten. Specimen: PBMCs. These receptors all stem from a female donor in good health and CMV-seronegative.

The V call is TRBV5-4, the J call TRBJ2-3; possible D gene TRBD1, 5 bases. From germline, CDR1 is SGHNT and CDR2 YYREEE (reference sequence). Trimming took off 4 bases at V and 3 bases at J, with 12 bases between the two ends. The length of the CDR3 is 14 residues. The CDR3 loop is CASSPLQGTDTQYF. The CDR3 DNA is TGTGCCAGCAGCCCGCTGCAGGGTACAGATACGCAGTATTTT. Using reference TRBV5-4 and TRBJ2-3 for the parts outside the CDR3, the full variable domain is ETGVTQSPTHLIKTRGQQVTLRCSSQSGHNTVSWYQQALGQGPQFIFQYYREEENGRGNFPPRFSGLQFPNYSSELNVNALELDDSALYLCASSPLQGTDTQYFGPGTRLTVL.

This rearrangement joins TRBV4-1 to TRBJ2-3; the match to TRBD1 covers 7 bases. Germline V gene sequence: CDR1 MGHRA, CDR2 YSYEKL. V was pared by 5 bases and J by 1 base, with 6 bases of the junction left unmatched. The CDR3 totals 15 residues. CDR3 bases: TGCGCCAGCAGCACGACAGGGAAGGGCACAGATACGCAGTATTTT. Translated, it gives CASSTTGKGTDTQYF.

The rearrangement joins TRBV28 to TRBJ2-5; TRBD1 matches 8 bases. The CDR3 has 14 residues. The J segment lost 2 bases and the V segment lost 7 bases, leaving 6 bases of the junction unmatched. The germline CDR1 and CDR2 sequences are MDHEN and SYDVKM. CDR3 nucleotide sequence: TGTGCCAGCAATTCCAACAGGGGGCAAGAGACCCAGTACTTC. Its translation: CASNSNRGQETQYF.

The gene calls are TRBV29-1 and TRBJ2-1, with no clear D. Germline values: CDR1 SQVTM, CDR2 ANQGSEA. V lost 4 bases to trimming and J lost 9 bases, with 4 bases between them. The CDR3 contains 9 residues. The CDR3 DNA is TGCAGCGTTGGAGGTGAGCAGTTCTTC. Its protein product is CSVGGEQFF.

This CDR3 reads CASSLTGINQPQHF. The CDR3 coding sequence is TGTGCCAGCAGTTTGACAGGGATCAATCAGCCCCAGCATTTT. The rearrangement joins TRBV6-1 to TRBJ1-5; TRBD1 matches 7 bases. Trimming cost V 5 bases and J 3 bases; bases outside gene matches: 4. Germline CDR1 is MNHNS and CDR2 is SASEGT. The CDR3 has 14 residues.

This clone was counted once. The CDR3 reads CASSSGQGTSGNTIYF. Here the CDR3 DNA reads TGTGCCAGCAGCTCAGGACAGGGAACGTCCGGAAACACCATATATTTT. This rearrangement joins TRBV7-6 to TRBJ1-3; 8 nucleotides align to TRBD1. Germline CDR1 reads SGHVS; CDR2 reads FNYEAQ. The ends lost 4 bases at V and 4 bases at J; junction bases unmatched: 9. The CDR3 sequence is 16 residues long. The variable domain in full, completed from reference TRBV7-6 and TRBJ1-3, reads GAGVSQSPRYKVTKRGQDVALRCDPISGHVSLYWYRQALGQGPEFLTYFNYEAQQDKSGLPNDRFSAERPEGSISTLTIQRTEQRDSAMYRCASSSGQGTSGNTIYFGEGSWLTVV.

Notes on this clone: Other nucleotide sequences from this sample produce the same CDR3. V is TRBV13 and J is TRBJ1-1, with TRBD1 as a possible D gene (5 bases). This CDR3 region has 13 residues. V was shortened by 3 bases and J by 1 base, with 6 bases between the two germline ends. Germline V lookup: CDR1 PRHDT, CDR2 FYEKMQ (reference sequence). This chain's CDR3 is CASSFTGNTEAFF. Written as DNA, the CDR3 is TGTGCCAGCAGCTTCACAGGGAACACTGAAGCTTTCTTT.

The chain couples TRBV7-8 to TRBJ2-7; TRBD1 aligns across 7 bases. The trim removed 1 base at V and 3 bases at J, leaving 3 bases unmatched. The CDR3 length is 14 residues. Germline CDR1 is SGHVS and CDR2 is FQNEAQ. In DNA form, the CDR3 reads TGTGCCAGCAGCTTAGGGGACAGATACTACGAGCAGTACTTC. It yields the protein CASSLGDRYYEQYF.

The chain has TRBV4-1 and TRBJ2-1; 12 bases align to TRBD2. CDR1 is MGHRA and CDR2 is YSYEKL in the germline V gene. With V trimmed by 4 bases and J by 3 bases, 4 bases remained unmatched. This CDR3 comprises 16 residues. CDR3 sequence (DNA): TGCGCCAGCAGCCTCCCTAGCGGGAGGGTCTACAATGAGCAGTTCTTC. It yields the protein CASSLPSGRVYNEQFF.

The CDR3 sequence: CASSLVDGFYPTQYF. In nucleotides, the CDR3 is TGTGCCAGCAGCTTAGTCGACGGGTTCTACCCGACCCAGTACTTC. The rearrangement uses TRBV11-2 and TRBJ2-5; D uncertain. Trimming took off 1 base at V and 7 bases at J, with 16 bases between the two ends. The germline CDR1 and CDR2 sequences are SGHAT and FQNNGV. This CDR3 spans 15 amino acids.

The chain is built from TRBV12-5 and TRBJ2-1, with D perhaps TRBD2 (6 bases). The CDR3 extends over 19 amino acids. Trimming cost V 0 bases and J 0 bases, with 18 bases left between them. Germline V CDR1 and CDR2: LGHNT, FRNRAP. CDR3 in amino acids: CASGLVVGSGDFSYNEQFF. In nucleotides, the CDR3 is TGTGCTAGTGGTTTGGTAGTGGGTTCGGGGGACTTCTCCTACAATGAGCAGTTCTTC.

CDR3 sequence: CASSTSRDRPGANVLTF. The CDR3 DNA follows: TGTGCCAGCAGCACTAGCCGGGACCGGCCAGGGGCCAACGTCCTGACTTTC. V gene TRBV7-9 combines with J gene TRBJ2-6, with D perhaps matching TRBD2 (6 bases). CDR1 is SEHNR and CDR2 is FQNEAQ in the germline V gene (reference sequence). This CDR3 has 17 residues. The V gene lost 5 bases and the J gene lost 4 bases, with 18 bases spanning the gap.

The chain combines TRBV2 with TRBJ2-7; D is possibly TRBD1 (6 bases). The CDR3 covers 12 residues. Germline lookup yields CDR1 SNHLY and CDR2 FYNNEI. The germline V and J ends were trimmed by 3 bases and 7 bases, with 10 bases remaining between them. The CDR3 region is CASSELTGEQYF. In nucleotides, the CDR3 is TGTGCCAGCAGTGAGTTAACAGGGGAGCAGTACTTC.

This clone is a singleton in its sample. The chain has TRBV6-5 and TRBJ1-1; D ambiguous. The V and J ends lost 8 bases and 1 base respectively, with 5 bases between them. This CDR3 spans 11 amino acids. Germline V gives CDR1 MNHEY, CDR2 SVGAGI. The CDR3 sequence is CASRGNTEAFF. Written as DNA, the CDR3 is TGTGCCAGCCGGGGGAACACTGAAGCTTTCTTT.

This clone was counted between two and nine times. The V and J genes are TRBV7-9 and TRBJ1-3; no clear D. This CDR3 spans 14 amino acids. CDR1 is SEHNR, CDR2 FQNEAQ, per germline (reference sequence). Trimming took off 4 bases at V and 3 bases at J, with 10 bases between the two ends. The CDR3 DNA follows: TGTGCCAGCAGCTCTCCCGTATTTGGAAACACCATATATTTT. Its translation is CASSSPVFGNTIYF.

This chain links TRBV7-9 with TRBJ1-5; 11 nucleotides line up with TRBD1. The ends lost 5 bases at V and 5 bases at J; junction bases unmatched: 5. The CDR3 is made up of 15 amino acids. Germline CDR1 and CDR2: SEHNR and FQNEAQ (reference sequence). Here the CDR3 reads CASSGQGASDQPQHF. The CDR3 bases are TGTGCCAGCAGCGGACAGGGGGCTTCTGATCAGCCCCAGCATTTT.

This clone came up once. The chain combines TRBV27 with TRBJ1-1; D might be TRBD1 (5 bases). From germline, CDR1 is MNHEY and CDR2 SMNVEV (reference sequence). The CDR3 covers 14 residues. V was cut by 3 bases and J by 4 bases, with 12 bases left in between. The CDR3 DNA reads as TGTGCCAGCAGTTTCGGGGGATCGGCCACTGAAGCTTTCTTT. Its translation: CASSFGGSATEAFF.

This clone has more than one count but fewer than ten. This CDR3 is CASRDSGYGYTF. As DNA, the CDR3 is TGTGCCAGCCGGGACTCGGGGTATGGCTACACCTTC. The J gene is TRBJ1-2, the V gene TRBV6-1; possibly TRBD1 for D (5 bases). Per germline, CDR1 MNHNS and CDR2 SASEGT. Trimming removed 8 bases at V and 5 bases at J, with 12 bases between. This CDR3 contains 12 residues.

The V and J genes are TRBV13 and TRBJ2-1, with 13 positions matching TRBD2. The V gene end was trimmed by 5 bases and the J gene end by 9 bases; junction bases not matched to a gene: 7. Germline V lookup: CDR1 PRHDT, CDR2 FYEKMQ (reference sequence). This CDR3 spans 15 amino acids. The CDR3 here is CASSPGLAGMGEQFF. CDR3 coding DNA: TGTGCCAGCAGCCCGGGACTAGCGGGAATGGGTGAGCAGTTCTTC.

This clone was observed a handful of times. This chain links TRBV6-1 with TRBJ1-5; the D gene is possibly TRBD1 (6 bases). Deletions cut 8 bases from V and 7 bases from J, with 12 bases between. Per germline, CDR1 MNHNS and CDR2 SASEGT. The CDR3 is 12 residues long. CDR3 coding DNA: TGTGCCAGCGGTCGGGGGGGCCAGCCCCAGCATTTT. Residues: CASGRGGQPQHF.

The genes are TRBV9 and TRBJ1-2, with D unresolved. The germline V gene encodes CDR1 SGDLS and CDR2 YYNGEE. CDR3 length: 11 amino acids. Deletions cut 2 bases from V and 6 bases from J, with 5 bases between. The CDR3 region is CASSVTDGYTF. CDR3 coding DNA: TGTGCCAGCAGCGTGACTGATGGCTACACCTTC.

The sample holds a few counts of this clone. The chain recombines TRBV18 with TRBJ1-2; the match to TRBD1 covers 8 bases. Germline lookup yields CDR1 KGHSH and CDR2 LQKENI. The CDR3 consists of 13 residues. J was trimmed by 6 bases and V by 6 bases; bases with no gene match: 6. The CDR3 DNA is TGTGCCAGCTCGCTACAGGGGGAAAATGGCTACACCTTC. Translating it yields CASSLQGENGYTF. Using reference TRBV18 and TRBJ1-2 for the parts outside the CDR3, the full variable domain is NAGVMQNPRHLVRRRGQEARLRCSPMKGHSHVYWYRQLPEEGLKFMVYLQKENIIDESGMPKERFSAEFPKEGPSILRIQQVVRGDSAAYFCASSLQGENGYTFGSGTRLTVV.